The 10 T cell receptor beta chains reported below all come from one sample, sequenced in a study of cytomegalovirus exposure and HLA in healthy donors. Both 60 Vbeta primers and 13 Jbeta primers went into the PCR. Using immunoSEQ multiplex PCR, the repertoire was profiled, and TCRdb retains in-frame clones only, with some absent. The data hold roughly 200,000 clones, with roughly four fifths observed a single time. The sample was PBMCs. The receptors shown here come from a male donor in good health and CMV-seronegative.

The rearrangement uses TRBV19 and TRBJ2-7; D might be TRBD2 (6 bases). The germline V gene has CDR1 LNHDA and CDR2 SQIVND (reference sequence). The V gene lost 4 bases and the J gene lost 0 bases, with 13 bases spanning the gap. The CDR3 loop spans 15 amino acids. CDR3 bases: TGTGCCAGTAGTAGGCTGCTAGCGACCTCCTACGAGCAGTACTTC. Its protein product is CASSRLLATSYEQYF.

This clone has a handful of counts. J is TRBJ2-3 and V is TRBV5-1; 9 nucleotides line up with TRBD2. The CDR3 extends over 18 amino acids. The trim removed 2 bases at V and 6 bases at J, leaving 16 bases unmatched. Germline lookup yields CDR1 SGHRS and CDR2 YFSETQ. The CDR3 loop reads CASSLSAGGLIVPDTQYF. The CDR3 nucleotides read TGCGCCAGCAGCTTATCCGCGGGGGGGCTAATAGTTCCGGATACGCAGTATTTT.

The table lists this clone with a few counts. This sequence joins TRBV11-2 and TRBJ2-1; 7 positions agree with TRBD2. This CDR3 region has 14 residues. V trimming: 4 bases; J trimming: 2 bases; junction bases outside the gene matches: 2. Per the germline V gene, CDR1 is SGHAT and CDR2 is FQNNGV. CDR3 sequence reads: CASSSGLAYNEQFF. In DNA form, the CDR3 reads TGTGCCAGCAGCTCTGGACTAGCCTACAATGAGCAGTTCTTC.

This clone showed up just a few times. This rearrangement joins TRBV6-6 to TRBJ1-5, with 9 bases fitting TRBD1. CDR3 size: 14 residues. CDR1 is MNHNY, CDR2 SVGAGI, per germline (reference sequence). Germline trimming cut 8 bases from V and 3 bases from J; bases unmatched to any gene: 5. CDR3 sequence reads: CASSGQGLNQPQHF. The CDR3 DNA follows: TGTGCCAGCTCGGGACAGGGACTCAATCAGCCCCAGCATTTT.

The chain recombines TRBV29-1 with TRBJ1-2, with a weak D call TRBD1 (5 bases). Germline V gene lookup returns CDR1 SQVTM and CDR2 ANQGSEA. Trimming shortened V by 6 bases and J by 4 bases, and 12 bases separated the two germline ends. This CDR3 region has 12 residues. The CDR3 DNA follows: TGCAGCGTCATGGGGCAGAGCTATGGCTACACCTTC. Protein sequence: CSVMGQSYGYTF.

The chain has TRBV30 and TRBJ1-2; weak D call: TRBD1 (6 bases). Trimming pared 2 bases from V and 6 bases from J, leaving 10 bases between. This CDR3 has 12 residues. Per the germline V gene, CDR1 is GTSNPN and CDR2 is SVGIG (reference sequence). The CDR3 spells CAWSRGGDGYTF. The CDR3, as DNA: TGTGCCTGGAGTAGGGGGGGCGATGGCTACACCTTC.

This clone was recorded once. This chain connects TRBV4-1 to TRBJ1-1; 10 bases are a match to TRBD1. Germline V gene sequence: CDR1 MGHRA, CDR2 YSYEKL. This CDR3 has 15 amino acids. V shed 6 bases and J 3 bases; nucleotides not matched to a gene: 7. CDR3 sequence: CASRAGTGVDTEAFF. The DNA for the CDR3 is TGCGCCAGCAGGGCCGGGACAGGGGTTGACACTGAAGCTTTCTTT.

The DNA of the CDR3 is TGTGCCAGCAGTGAAGTAACGCAGTATTTT. Amino acid sequence: CASSEVTQYF. V is TRBV6-1 and J is TRBJ2-3; D is undetermined. V lost 1 base, J lost 9 bases, and 2 bases lay in between. CDR1 is MNHNS and CDR2 is SASEGT in the germline V gene. The CDR3 consists of 10 residues.

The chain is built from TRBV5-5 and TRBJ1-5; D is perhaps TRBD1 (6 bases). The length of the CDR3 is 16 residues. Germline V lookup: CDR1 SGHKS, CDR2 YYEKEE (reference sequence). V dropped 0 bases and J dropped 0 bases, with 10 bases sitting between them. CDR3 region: CASSLVAGASNQPQHF. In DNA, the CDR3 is TGTGCCAGCAGCTTGGTTGCGGGGGCTAGCAATCAGCCCCAGCATTTT.

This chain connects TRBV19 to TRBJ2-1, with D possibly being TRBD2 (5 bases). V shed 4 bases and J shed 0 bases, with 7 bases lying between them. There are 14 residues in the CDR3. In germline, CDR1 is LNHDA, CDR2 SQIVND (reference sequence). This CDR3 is CASSRTSSYNEQFF. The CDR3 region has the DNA TGTGCCAGTAGTAGGACTTCCTCCTACAATGAGCAGTTCTTC.